This T cell receptor beta chain was documented in a study of technical replicates of blood from a few donors. CDR1 is KGHSH, CDR2 LQKENI, per germline. Between the trimmed V and J ends, which lost 3 bases and 7 bases, there was a span of 16 bases. This CDR3 has 15 amino acids. The data were produced by immunoSEQ multiplex PCR, yet TCRdb's version contains in-frame clones alone and is incomplete. The sample records about 85,000 clones, about 95% being singletons. This TCR was recovered from a human donor in good health. The chain combines TRBV18 with TRBJ1-5; perhaps TRBD1 as D (5 bases). Sequencing was done on a sample of T cells isolated from PBMCs. The CDR3 is CASSPPGGSVQPQHF. The CDR3 DNA sequence: TGTGCCAGCTCACCGCCGGGGGGGTCTGTCCAGCCCCAGCATTTT.